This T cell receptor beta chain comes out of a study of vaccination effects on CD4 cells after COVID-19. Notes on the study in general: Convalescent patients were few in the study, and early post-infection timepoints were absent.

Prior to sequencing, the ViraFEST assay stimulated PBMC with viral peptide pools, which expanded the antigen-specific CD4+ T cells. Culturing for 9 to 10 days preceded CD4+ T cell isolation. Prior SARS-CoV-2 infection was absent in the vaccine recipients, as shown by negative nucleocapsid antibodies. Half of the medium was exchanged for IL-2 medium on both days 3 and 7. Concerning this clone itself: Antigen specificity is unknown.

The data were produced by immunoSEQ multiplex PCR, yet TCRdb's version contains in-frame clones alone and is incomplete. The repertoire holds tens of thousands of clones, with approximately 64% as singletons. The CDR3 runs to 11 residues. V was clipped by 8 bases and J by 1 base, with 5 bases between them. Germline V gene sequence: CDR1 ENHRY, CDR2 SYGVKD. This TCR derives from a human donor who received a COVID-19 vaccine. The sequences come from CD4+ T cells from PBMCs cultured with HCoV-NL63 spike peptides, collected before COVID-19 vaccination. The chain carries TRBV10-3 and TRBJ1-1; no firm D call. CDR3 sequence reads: CAIGENTEAFF. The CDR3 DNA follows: TGTGCCATCGGGGAGAACACTGAAGCTTTCTTT.